The next 7 T cell receptor beta chains were all read from a single sample in a study of identical twins (dated by TCRdb to about 2016). The receptor library was made with 5' RACE. For sequencing, an Illumina HiSeq 2000 was employed. Using fastp at Q25 and MiXCR, TCRdb reprocessed the public reads and kept productive beta chains. Rows matching on CDR3 protein sequence are summarized as one entry with the most common DNA and genes. The sample records 500,000 to 600,000 distinct CDR3 sequences, roughly 21% of which are singletons. The ten largest clonotypes hold about 0.99% of the sample. The data were also submitted as part of a second study, on T cells expressing NK-cell markers.

The source material was CD4+ T cells sorted from blood. The receptors come from a young woman in good health.

This clonotype has a handful of counts. The gene calls are TRBV5-6 and TRBJ2-1; a possible D gene is TRBD1 (5 bases). The V end lost 5 bases, the J end lost 6 bases, and 15 bases lay between the germline ends. This CDR3 is 14 amino acids long. CDR1 SGHDT and CDR2 YYEEEE come from the germline V gene. The CDR3 spells CASSSRGPLNEQFF. DNA for the CDR3: TGTGCCAGCAGTAGTAGGGGCCCCCTCAATGAGCAGTTCTTC.

This clonotype was seen a few times. The V call is TRBV7-2, the J call TRBJ2-5, with 10 bases lining up with TRBD2. Losses at the gene ends were 5 bases for V and 3 bases for J; bases not matched to a gene: 3. The germline CDR1 and CDR2 sequences are SGHTA and FQGNSA. This CDR3 is built from 14 residues. The chain's CDR3 is CASSKTSGKETQYF. In DNA, the CDR3 is TGTGCCAGCAGCAAAACTAGCGGGAAAGAGACCCAGTACTTC.

This clonotype was detected only a few times. The chain employs TRBV5-1 and TRBJ2-7; D possibly matches TRBD1 or TRBD2 (6 bases each). The CDR3 length is 15 residues. CDR1 and CDR2 from the germline V gene are SGHRS and YFSETQ. The V end lost 4 bases, the J end lost 0 bases, and 14 bases lay between the germline ends. The CDR3 loop is CASSRGTHASYEQYF. The CDR3 DNA follows: TGCGCCAGCAGCCGGGGGACACACGCCTCCTACGAGCAGTACTTC.

The CDR3 nucleotides read TGTGCCAGTAGTTTTAGACAGACTGAATACGAGCAGTACTTC. The encoded protein is CASSFRQTEYEQYF. The chain has TRBV19 and TRBJ2-7, with D possibly TRBD1 on 5 matching bases. Germline V gene data show CDR1 as LNHDA and CDR2 as SQIVND (reference sequence). Trimming cost V 5 bases and J 4 bases, with 15 bases left between them. The CDR3 totals 14 residues.

This clonotype was observed many times. The chain uses TRBV7-2 and TRBJ1-1, with 7 bases matching TRBD1. J gave up 0 bases and V 6 bases, and 4 bases lay outside the gene matches. The CDR3 loop spans 14 amino acids. CDR1 is SGHTA and CDR2 is FQGNSA in the germline V gene. CDR3 residues: CASRKTGMNTEAFF. The CDR3, as DNA: TGTGCCAGCAGAAAGACAGGGATGAACACTGAAGCTTTCTTT.

This clonotype was detected a few times. The chain combines TRBV5-1 with TRBJ2-1, with unresolved D. V was cut by 4 bases and J by 0 bases, with 11 bases left in between. Looked up from germline, CDR1 is SGHRS and CDR2 is YFSETQ. The CDR3 spans 15 residues. CDR3 protein: CASSPRPDSYNEQFF. CDR3 nucleotide sequence: TGCGCCAGCAGCCCGCGACCAGACTCCTACAATGAGCAGTTCTTC.

At least ten counts were recorded for this clonotype. This chain connects TRBV5-5 to TRBJ1-1, with D possibly being TRBD1 (5 bases). V was clipped by 1 base and J by 4 bases, with 11 bases between them. The CDR3 spans 14 residues. Germline V gene lookup returns CDR1 SGHKS and CDR2 YYEKEE (reference sequence). Here the CDR3 reads CASSLRGFSTEAFF. The CDR3 DNA reads TGTGCCAGCAGCTTGCGGGGGTTCAGCACTGAAGCTTTCTTT.